The source of this T cell receptor (beta chain) is a study of blood T cell repertoires in COVID-19. Overall study: Sites in the United States, Italy and Spain provided acute and convalescent COVID-19 samples. Sources were T cells, B-cell-depleted T cells, or PBMCs; the material itself was cDNA or gDNA.

Germline V CDR1 and CDR2: MNHEY, SMNVEV (reference sequence). The CDR3 length is 14 residues. Trimming removed 3 bases from V and 4 bases from J, with 13 bases in between. The authors' processing: Reference gene primer amplification yielded estimated nucleated cell counts. The assay was immunoSEQ multiplex PCR, and TCRdb's table has in-frame clones only and misses some. Clone size and V and J calls were adopted from that table, with D and trimming inferred from the DNA. The repertoire holds 130,000 to 150,000 clones, with roughly 76% as singletons. The rearrangement uses TRBV27 and TRBJ2-7; a weak D match, TRBD2 (7 bases). This receptor was taken from a human donor with acute or convalescent COVID-19. The donor label of this sample is uncertain. The sequencing sample was made of peripheral blood. The DNA for the CDR3 is TGTGCCAGCAGTTTTGGGGGGGCATTGTACGAGCAGTACTTC. Amino acid sequence: CASSFGGALYEQYF.